This TCR beta chain stems from a study of siplizumab effects on memory and regulatory T cells. Study outcomes and limitations: A significant reduction in alloreactive sequences traceable to unstimulated CD4+ memory cells was produced by siplizumab. Just a small share of alloreactive clones was traced back to unstimulated subsets.

The CDR3 loop spans 11 amino acids. V was cut by 5 bases and J by 1 base, with 2 bases left in between. The germline V gene encodes CDR1 SEHNR and CDR2 FQNEAQ (reference sequence). Sequenced by immunoSEQ multiplex PCR; TCRdb stores in-frame clones only, minus some. This table holds about 120,000 clones, approximately 92% found once. For this clone: What it binds is not known.

The V call is TRBV7-9, the J call TRBJ2-5; no clear D. This TCR was recovered from a human donor in good health. Specimen: non-Treg CD4+ T cells sorted from blood. The CDR3 spells CASSVQETQYF. In DNA form, the CDR3 reads TGTGCCAGCAGCGTCCAAGAGACCCAGTACTTC.